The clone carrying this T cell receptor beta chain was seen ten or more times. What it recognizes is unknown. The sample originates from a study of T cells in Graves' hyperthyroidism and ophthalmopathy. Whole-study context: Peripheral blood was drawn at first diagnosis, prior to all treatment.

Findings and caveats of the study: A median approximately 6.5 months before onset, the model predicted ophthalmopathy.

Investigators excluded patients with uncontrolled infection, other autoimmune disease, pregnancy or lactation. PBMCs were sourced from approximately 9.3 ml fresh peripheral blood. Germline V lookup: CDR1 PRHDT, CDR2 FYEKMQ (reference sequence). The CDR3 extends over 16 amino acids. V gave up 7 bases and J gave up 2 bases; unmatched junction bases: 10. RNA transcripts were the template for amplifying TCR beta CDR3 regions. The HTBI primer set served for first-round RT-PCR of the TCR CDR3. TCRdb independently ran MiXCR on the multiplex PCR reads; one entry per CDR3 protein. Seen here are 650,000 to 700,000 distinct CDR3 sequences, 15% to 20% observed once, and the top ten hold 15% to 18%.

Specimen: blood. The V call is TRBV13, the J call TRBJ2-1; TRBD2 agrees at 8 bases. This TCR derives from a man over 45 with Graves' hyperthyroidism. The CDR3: CASTPGGGVPYNEQFF. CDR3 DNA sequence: TGTGCCAGCACCCCGGGGGGGGGAGTGCCCTACAATGAGCAGTTCTTC.